This entry is about one TCR beta chain. The antigen this receptor binds is unknown. One base away there is no much larger clone; base qualities are not given. The data originate from a study of blood T cells in healthy people across ages (dated by TCRdb to 2015 to 2017). Looking at the study overall: In model experiments, template switching captured roughly one uniquely barcoded TCR beta cDNA molecule for every two T cells. For two donors (one aged 18 to 29 and one aged 80 or older), the study analyzed two additional independent replicas of 1 million unique cDNA reads from the same blood draw. Donors were grouped into four age groups: young (average roughly 17 years), middle-aged (roughly 38), aged (approximately 67) and long-lived (about 89). Age-related changes in TCR beta repertoire diversity were measured in the study by deep sequencing normalized with unique cDNA molecular identifiers. The paper's findings and limits, for the study overall: Observed TCR beta diversity per million T cells fell roughly linearly with age, and a significant reduction was already apparent by age roughly 41. Total diversity estimates from one million sequenced T cells were considered lower bounds and underestimates. The percentage of naive T cells measured by flow cytometry correlated strongly with observed TCR beta diversity. Because donor CMV infection status was unknown, age-related changes in expanded clonotypes were potentially confounded. Compared with the aged group, the long-lived group had more naive CD4+ T cells, fewer expanded clones and increased TCR diversity, a pattern suggesting age selection. Because profiling used bulk unsorted PBMCs, naive and antigen-experienced compartments could not be compared conclusively.

The CDR3 numbers 12 residues from cysteine through phenylalanine. Here the CDR3 DNA is all that survives: 36 bases in frame from base 1. The germline V gene (reference sequence) specifies DFQATT as CDR1 and SNEGSKA as CDR2. V and J are truncated by 3 bases and 5 bases respectively, leaving an intervening sequence of 10 bases. The method behind the library was 5' RACE. The instrument given in TCRdb is Illumina HiSeq 2500. A second PCR of roughly 6 to 11 cycles was performed with a sample-barcoded 5' primer and a J-beta primer mix. A template-switch 5' adaptor carrying 12 random nucleotides introduced a unique molecular identifier onto each TCR beta cDNA molecule. At least 2.5 million CDR3-containing paired-end reads were obtained from each sample. First-strand cDNA synthesis was performed from all RNA using the Mint cDNA synthesis kit, with priming by a TRBC-specific oligonucleotide. Following uracil-DNA glycosylase treatment, all cDNA underwent a first 18-cycle PCR with the universal primers M1SS and BC2_uni_R. On the authors' methods: Each sample was normalized by randomly selecting 1 million high-quality reads, each carrying a distinct molecular identifier. Instead of being binned into consensus sequences, reads that shared molecular identifiers were thrown out. MiTCR, run with a Q25 quality threshold and the strictest error-elimination algorithm, handled CDR3 identification, clonotype clustering and error correction. A nonparametric unseen species model with Euler transformation was used to estimate lower-bound total TCR beta diversity. In-frame beta chains were kept once TCRdb had trimmed the public reads at Q25 with fastp and called clones with MiXCR. Each CDR3 protein appears once, grouped with its most common genes and DNA. TCRdb's processing, not the study's, gives the V and J calls here. This sample is represented by more than 450,000 distinct CDR3 sequences; about 25% of them were singletons. 3% to 4% of the sample belongs to the ten largest clones.

The approximately 39 donors, aged about 6 to 95 years, were systemically healthy Caucasian individuals from Russia. Ten milliliters of peripheral blood were drawn from each donor into EDTA-treated Vacutainer tubes. PBMCs were isolated by Ficoll-Paque density-gradient centrifugation, with at least 7 million obtained per sample. Total RNA, at least 6 micrograms per sample, was extracted from PBMCs with Trizol reagent. The percentages of naive CD45RAhigh/CD27high T cells were determined by flow cytometry on a PBMC aliquot from every donor. A further study also used this sample, focusing on T cells of mothers and their children. Reported in the second study: Donors were nine systemically healthy Caucasian individuals: three mothers and their six children. cDNA synthesis consumed the entire amount of extracted RNA, loaded at 1.5 ug RNA in each 15 ul reaction. In the second PCR, the M1S primer added sample barcodes and 2-4 random nucleotides. Over 9 million TCR beta CDR3 reads came from each mother, compared with roughly 2.8 million reads from each child. In both related and unrelated pairs, thymic selection shapes the output of TCR recombination in a similar way, with inherited differences having only a minor effect. Normalized repertoire overlap was always slightly but never significantly higher in related than unrelated mother-child pairs. No persistent microchimeric T cell clones were detected, at a sensitivity of roughly 100 clones per million clonotypes. The study used deep NGS to compare TCR beta repertoires of mothers and children, seeking features distinguishing related mother-child pairs from unrelated individuals. The mean age was about 40 +/- 4 years for the mothers and approximately 11 +/- 4 years for the children. After adapters were ligated using NEBNext reagents, the libraries underwent 100+100 nt paired-end sequencing on an Illumina HiSeq 2000. To avoid cross-contamination, the mother libraries and the child libraries were prepared a month apart and sequenced in separate runs. Between roughly 500,000 and 2,300,000 distinct TCR beta clonotypes were identified per donor. Naive TCR beta clonotypes were estimated from low-frequency clonotypes matched to each donor's FACS-determined naive share, without sorting.

The source material was blood. The clonotype was recovered from a boy between 2 and 10 years old in good health. Recombination linked TRBV20-1 to TRBJ2-5, with an unclear D gene assignment. CDR3 loop: CSASKFSETQYF. The nucleotides read TGCAGTGCTAGCAAGTTTTCTGAGACCCAGTACTTC.